The T cell receptor beta chain described here comes from a study of cytomegalovirus exposure and HLA in healthy donors. At the level of the study: The study's early data release held about 85 million unique TCRs from HLA-typed donors. Study-wide points: In most subjects, TCR beta sequences reportedly gave accurate predictions of HLA-A and HLA-B alleles. The study listed approximately 160 cytomegalovirus-associated TCR beta chains.

PCR primers comprised 60 Vbeta and 13 Jbeta primers. Methods used by the authors: The authors later counted approximately 80 million unique TCR beta chains, approximately 12 million of them shared. The data were produced by immunoSEQ multiplex PCR, yet TCRdb's version contains in-frame clones alone and is incomplete. Clone size and the V and J calls come from that table; the DNA yielded D and trimming. The top ten clones hold approximately 1.5% of a sample with 150,000 to 200,000 clones, approximately 86% of them seen once. Details on this clone: Its antigen remains unknown.

CDR3 length: 13 residues. Trimming took off 6 bases at V and 4 bases at J, with 12 bases between the two ends. Germline V gene sequence: CDR1 MNHEY, CDR2 SMNVEV (reference sequence). The source is a woman younger than 35 in good health and CMV-seronegative. Sample: PBMCs. This chain connects TRBV27 to TRBJ1-2; D remains unclear. CDR3 amino acids: CASSRTALYGYTF. The CDR3 DNA follows: TGTGCCAGCAGCCGAACAGCACTCTATGGCTACACCTTC.